The following is a T cell receptor (beta chain) sequence with its context. Its antigen is still unknown. No clone much larger than this one lies a single base away; base qualities are absent. The source of the sample is a study of radiotherapy plus CTLA-4 blockade in lung cancer (dated by TCRdb to about 2018). About the full investigation: Objective responses were observed in around 20% of enrolled patients, and disease control was achieved in 31%.

Broader findings and caveats from the paper: After treatment with radiotherapy and ipilimumab, TCR clones that originated in tumors expanded in peripheral blood. Early dynamic changes in blood T cell clones, together with increased serum interferon-beta after radiation, were reported as the strongest predictors of response.

V is pared back by 3 bases and J by 4 bases, with 13 bases lying between the germline termini. CDR1 SGHVS and CDR2 FNYEAQ are derived from the germline V gene. Inclusive of the bounding cysteine and phenylalanine, the CDR3 is 14 residues long. CDR3 DNA is the only sequence kept; it has 42 bases, read in frame from the first base. Focal radiation therapy combined with CTLA-4 blockade (ipilimumab) was tested in patients with chemo-refractory metastatic non-small-cell lung cancer. Receptor libraries were prepared by the immunoSEQ multiplex PCR assay. The table comes from immuneACCESS by way of TCRdb, which keeps in-frame sequences with V and J called. Part of the clones is missing from these tables; in studies checked, under half for an unresolved V gene and the rest for unknown reasons. For this sample there are tens of thousands of clones; more than 85% appear just once. The leading ten clones occupy 16% of the sample.

The sequence was obtained from a human donor with non-small cell lung cancer that progressed on radiotherapy plus ipilimumab. The chain was built from TRBV7-6 and TRBJ2-7, and perhaps TRBD1 as D gene, on 5 matching bases. The sequencing here drew on peripheral blood, taken from a patient treated with radiotherapy plus ipilimumab. The DNA sequence is TGTGCCAGCAGCTTTTCAGGGAAGGTTTACGAGCAGTACTTC. Its translation reads: CASSFSGKVYEQYF.